This TCR beta chain was identified in a study of T cells after yellow fever vaccination (dated by TCRdb to between 2019 and 2020). Study-level background: Libraries from fractions with low cell numbers were prepared with the SMART-Seq v4 Ultra Low Input RNA kit. Bulk TCR alpha and beta repertoires were sequenced longitudinally to track T-cell clones before and after primary and booster YFV17D yellow fever vaccination. Blood was collected at multiple timepoints before and after primary and secondary immunization, and bulk PBMC replicates and cell subsets were isolated. Two healthy male donors, one aged 18 to 30 and one aged 30 to 40 years, made up the cohort.

This clonotype was picked up many times. The antigen this receptor binds is unknown. No qualities accompany the bases; no much larger clone lies one base away. CDR1 and CDR2, per the germline V gene, are SGHVS and FNYEAQ. Reading from cysteine to phenylalanine, the CDR3 counts 16 amino acids. Only the CDR3 region is kept as DNA, spanning 48 bases read in frame from base 1. Relative to germline, V is 0 bases shorter and J is 4 bases shorter, with 15 bases between their ends. General findings and caveats noted by the study authors: A small share of clonotypes was detected in both CD4 and CD8 compartments, with the overlap likely arising from convergent recombination. The secondary T-cell response was found to be weaker but faster than the primary response, with a peak reached on day 5 rather than on day 15. Computational filtering was needed because FACS-sorted repertoires could contain abundant contaminating clonotypes from the bulk population. Most clones expanded after primary vaccination (almost 97% of CD4 and roughly 90% of CD8) were re-detected after the booster, suggesting that broad memory maintenance occurred. Because the study included only a couple of donors, the extent to which the findings can be generalized is limited.

In the paper's terms, the treatment or condition label means: live attenuated yellow fever vaccine strain. Two biological replicates of bulk PBMCs were collected at each blood-draw timepoint. PBMCs were isolated from peripheral blood using a standard Ficoll-Paque protocol. TriZol was used to extract RNA from bulk PBMCs, CD4 and CD8 fractions, and dextramer-positive and dextramer-negative fractions. Instrument on record: Illumina NovaSeq 6000. TCR cDNA was synthesized by 5'RACE template switching, through which a universal primer site and unique molecular identifiers were introduced. cDNA synthesis was primed from both the TCR alpha and TCR beta constant segments. Libraries were amplified in two PCR steps, with sample barcodes and sequencing adapters added in the second step. Sequencing of libraries was done on Illumina HiSeq 2500 (2x100 bp) or NovaSeq (2x150 bp). On the authors' methods: Reads were demultiplexed and collapsed into UMI consensus sequences with MIGEC, and V(D)J alignment was performed with MiXCR. Vaccine-responding clonotypes were identified with edgeR using replicate PBMC samples, with FDR below 0.01 and a log2 fold change above 5 up to day 15 being required. Each bulk clonotype received a CD4 or CD8 identity based on whether the sequenced CD4 or CD8 repertoire contained that clonotype at higher abundance. TCRdb's own reprocessing of the public reads used fastp at Q25 and MiXCR and kept productive beta chains. Rows are combined by CDR3 protein, so each entry shows the most common genes and DNA. These V and J calls rely on TCRdb rather than the paper's analysis. This sample gives about 340,000 distinct CDR3 sequences in total; roughly 4% of them show up just once. The ten largest account for 20% to 25% of the sample.

The V and J segments used are TRBV7-6 and TRBJ1-1; D gene: possibly TRBD1, on 6 matching bases. The sample here was PBMCs, taken 5 days after the yellow fever booster vaccination. The TCR originated in a man younger than 35 who received the YFV17D yellow fever vaccine. For the CDR3, the sequence is CASSLASGARGTEAFF. The nucleotides are TGTGCCAGCAGCTTAGCGTCAGGGGCGAGGGGCACTGAAGCTTTCTTT. Extended through the reference TRBV7-6 and TRBJ1-1 proteins, this CDR3 yields the full variable domain: GAGVSQSPRYKVTKRGQDVALRCDPISGHVSLYWYRQALGQGPEFLTYFNYEAQQDKSGLPNDRFSAERPEGSISTLTIQRTEQRDSAMYRCASSLASGARGTEAFFGQGTRLTVV.